The present T cell receptor (beta chain) was sequenced within a study of blood T cell repertoires in COVID-19 (dated by TCRdb to about 2020). The study in broad terms: Collaborator samples came from the United States, Italy and Spain and covered acute and convalescent phases of COVID-19. Nearly every sample came with metadata listing a de-identified subject ID, COVID-19 status, age in years and sex. The dataset comprised deeply sampled blood TCRbeta repertoires from subjects exposed to, actively infected with, or recovered from COVID-19. Samples were obtained from the ongoing ImmuneRACE study (first 160 participants) and from 1,254 subjects provided by 6 global collaborators. The repertoires were released in a freely available public database meant as a resource for research on the immune response to SARS-CoV-2. Where HLA class I and class II types were available, the types were taken from metadata supplied by the sample provider, not from assay-based typing. The prospective study material was composed of cDNA or gDNA derived from T cells, B-cell-depleted T cells, or PBMCs. Broader findings and caveats from the paper: The quantity of clinical and demographic metadata differed by source and by participant and was supplied without curation.

Turning to this clone: The target of this receptor is not known. Within one base of it there is no much larger clone, and no base qualities were kept.

One collaborating source in Seattle enrolled patients while the patients were actively infected and followed the patients over time throughout the course of disease. Whole blood was collected in K2EDTA tubes by collaborating institutions according to the institutions' own protocols. Collaborator samples were shipped for TCRbeta analysis as frozen whole blood, isolated PBMCs, or DNA extracted from either sample type. TCRbeta CDR3 regions were amplified from genomic DNA by means of the immunoSEQ Assay, a bias-controlled multiplex PCR. The authors' analysis ran thus. The number of nucleated cells in each sample was estimated from the amplification of reference gene primers within the assay. Sequence reads were collapsed and filtered to measure the absolute abundance of every unique TCRbeta CDR3 rearrangement. For each sample, productive Simpson clonality was calculated by taking the square root of Simpson's diversity index across productive rearrangements. In TCRdb, the immuneACCESS table is reduced to in-frame sequences with V and J assigned. These tables do not hold every clone; where another copy was compared, an unresolved V gene accounts for under half, and the others remain unexplained. That table furnishes V, J and clone size, whereas the DNA furnished D and trimming. The sample table contains some 200,000 clones; only one count was recorded for around 84% of them. The top ten clones comprise roughly 15% of the sample.

The sequenced material came from peripheral blood. This clonotype was sampled from a woman between 65 and 79 years old with COVID-19, enrolled during active disease.

The sequenced DNA is TGTGCCAGCCATGACATGGGCGCTACCTTATTGGACACAGATACGCAGTATTTT. Its protein product is CASHDMGATLLDTDTQYF. The sequence joins TRBV2 to TRBJ2-3; the D gene is unclear. The germline V gene provides CDR1 SNHLY and CDR2 FYNNEI. The trim is 8 bases for V and 2 bases for J, with a gap of 26 bases between the germline ends. The CDR3 has 18 amino acids, counting the end cysteine and phenylalanine. The DNA shown is the 54-base CDR3, in frame from base 1.